This record covers a single T cell receptor (beta chain). Time point defined: cycle 4 day 1 (C4D1), after six to seven weeks of nivolumab. Patients all relapsed after autologous stem cell transplantation, and there was variation in brentuximab vedotin exposure. This entry comes from a study of PD-1 blockade in classical Hodgkin lymphoma. Germline V gene lookup returns CDR1 MNHEY and CDR2 SVGAGI. Unmatched junction bases numbered 6, after V lost 7 bases and J lost 9 bases. The CDR3 runs 13 residues. The repertoire was sequenced with immunoSEQ multiplex PCR; TCRdb's copy has only in-frame clones and lacks some. The data hold about 24,000 clones, with approximately 77% observed a single time.

The chain has TRBV6-5 and TRBJ2-1, with 10 bases that match TRBD1. The input for sequencing was peripheral blood mononuclear cells (PBMCs), taken before the fourth cycle of nivolumab. This TCR was sampled from a human donor with classical Hodgkin lymphoma. CDR3 bases: TGTGCCAGCAAAGGGACAGGGGCGAGTGAGCAGTTCTTC. It is translated as CASKGTGASEQFF.